One T cell receptor beta chain is described in this entry. Its antigen is still unknown. V dropped 1 base and J dropped 5; count of bases not matched to a gene: 3. CDR1 and CDR2 (germline): SGHDT, YYEEEE. This CDR3 has 15 amino acids. The sample is drawn from a study of shared clonotypes between healthy human individuals. In the study overall: The plates for each donor numbered three CD4 naive, three CD4 memory, two CD8 naive and one CD8 memory. Notes on the study in general: The study found lower generation probabilities in non-shared clonotypes than in those shared by all four donors. Donor clonotype sharing was expected to depend on sequencing depth.

HIV-negative, healthy adults without recent acute infections or vaccinations were the donors. This table comes from immunoSEQ multiplex PCR, and its TCRdb copy is limited to in-frame clones, with some not included. The sample lists some 2.1 million clones; 85% to 95% were seen once. V gene TRBV5-6 combines with J gene TRBJ2-5; the match to TRBD2 covers 12 bases. The sequencing input was naive CD4+ T cells sorted from blood. Subset described: CD45RA+ positively selected. This clonotype was sampled from a man aged 18 to 30 in good health. The CDR3 DNA reads as TGTGCCAGCAGCTTGCTTCTAGCGGGAGGGGAGACCCAGTACTTC. This sequence encodes CASSLLLAGGETQYF.